This T cell receptor (beta chain) was captured in a study of T cells in Graves' hyperthyroidism and ophthalmopathy (dated by TCRdb to the late 2010s). Concerning the study at large: To identify distinguishing TCR V-J signatures, a discovery cohort of roughly 100 patients was used, comprising 40 to 45 with Graves' ophthalmopathy and 55 to 65 with stable Graves' hyperthyroidism. Prospective prediction of ophthalmopathy was tested in an independent validation cohort consisting of 18 to 20 hyperthyroidism patients and around 16 patients who later progressed to ophthalmopathy. The approximately 90 discovery patients were divided at random into training and test sets in a 7:3 ratio. Thyroid tissue and blood T-cell repertoires from about six Graves' hyperthyroidism patients were also compared in the study. After sampling, hyperthyroidism patients received methimazole starting at 30 mg daily, and ophthalmopathy patients received high-dose intravenous methylprednisolone. The paper reports TCR Vbeta CDR3 sequencing of some 140 peripheral blood samples: some 44 ophthalmopathy, fewer than 80 hyperthyroidism and approximately 17 progressor patients.

The paper as a whole reports these results and caveats: During validation, the model predicted progression to ophthalmopathy a median of approximately 7 months ahead of onset, with almost 71% sensitivity and more than 72% specificity. Sample size was not statistically predetermined, and blinding of investigators to group allocation was not performed. In cross-validation, a model built on a 13 V-J signature told ophthalmopathy apart from stable hyperthyroidism with over 85% sensitivity and about 81% specificity, and in testing the same model reached 80%/75%. Blood samples also contained most of the expanded thyroid clonotypes (frequency above 0.001), which suggests that blood repertoires may reflect thyroid immune responses.

A few counts support this clonotype. This clone's antigen is unknown. There are no base qualities to consult, and no much larger clone falls within one base. TCR beta CDR3 regions were amplified from RNA transcripts. A first-round RT-PCR of the TCR CDR3 used the HTBI primer set with the Qiagen OneStep RT-PCR kit. A second multiplex PCR round built the libraries, followed by size selection and purification. Libraries were sequenced paired-end with 100 bp reads on an Illumina HiSeq2000. In the authors' own workflow: Raw data were processed with SOAPnuke, discarding reads with adapters, uncalled bases, mean Phred below 15, or no exact constant-primer or identifier match. COPE v1.2.5 was used to merge the high-quality paired reads, and each unique nucleotide sequence was defined as a clonotype. Clonotypes were aligned to IMGT TRBV, TRBD and TRBJ reference segments using MiTCR v1.1. Only V-J combinations with frequency above 0.0001, covering 99% to 99.2% of repertoires, were analysed. The TCS score was defined as the ratio of F50 (clonal expansion) to E x V (chaos), calculated using BLOSUM62-based TCRdist between CDR3 peptides within each V-J. Welch's t-statistics and random forest reduced roughly 540 V-J features to roughly 13, which were used in a naive Bayes classifier (R e1071). The similarity between thyroid and blood repertoires was quantified using the Morisita-Horn index. TCRdb ran its own pipeline on the public reads, namely fastp trimming at Q25 and MiXCR clone calling, and kept in-frame beta chains. Every entry covers one CDR3 protein and lists the most common genes and DNA from its rows. The V and J calls were not made by the authors but by TCRdb's processing. This sample lists a few hundred thousand distinct CDR3 sequences; 35% to 55% were detected once. The ten largest account for roughly 7.7% of the sample.

Germline trimming: 1 base from V, 3 bases from J; junction bases outside gene matches: 3. In the germline V gene (reference sequence), CDR1 corresponds to SEHNR and CDR2 to FQNEAQ. The CDR3 measures 14 amino acids from cysteine to phenylalanine. Only the CDR3 DNA is retained, 42 bases long and in frame from the first base. A patient counted as having stable Graves' hyperthyroidism if no progression to ophthalmopathy occurred over 18 months of follow-up. Hyperthyroidism patients were aged 18 to 65 years and newly diagnosed, with disease duration of less than 2 months. Patients with uncontrolled infections, other autoimmune diseases, pregnancy or lactation were excluded. Diagnoses relied on clinical symptoms, serum thyroxine and TRAb, thyroid ultrasound and orbital computed tomography. Total RNA was extracted using Trizol reagent, and RNA quality was assessed on an Agilent 2100 Bioanalyzer.

The receptor comes from a woman under 30 with Graves' hyperthyroidism. The sequenced sample consisted of peripheral blood or thyroid tissue (not recorded which). Here the chain combines TRBV7-9 and TRBJ2-7, with TRBD1 identical over 7 junction bases. The CDR3 region: CASSLGGQRYEQYF. The bases are TGTGCCAGCAGCTTAGGGGGACAGCGCTACGAGCAGTACTTC.